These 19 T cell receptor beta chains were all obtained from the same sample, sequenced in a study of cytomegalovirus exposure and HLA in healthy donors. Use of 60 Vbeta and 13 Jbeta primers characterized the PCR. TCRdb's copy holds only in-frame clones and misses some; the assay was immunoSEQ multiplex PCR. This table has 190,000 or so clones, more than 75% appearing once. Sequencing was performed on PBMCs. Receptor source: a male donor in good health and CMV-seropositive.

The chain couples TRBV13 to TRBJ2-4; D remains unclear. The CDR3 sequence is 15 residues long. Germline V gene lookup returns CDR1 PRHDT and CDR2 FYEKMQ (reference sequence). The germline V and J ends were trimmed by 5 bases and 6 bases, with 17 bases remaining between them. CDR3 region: CASSQVDGQSNIQYF. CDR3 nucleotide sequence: TGTGCCAGCAGCCAAGTTGATGGCCAGTCAAACATTCAGTACTTC.

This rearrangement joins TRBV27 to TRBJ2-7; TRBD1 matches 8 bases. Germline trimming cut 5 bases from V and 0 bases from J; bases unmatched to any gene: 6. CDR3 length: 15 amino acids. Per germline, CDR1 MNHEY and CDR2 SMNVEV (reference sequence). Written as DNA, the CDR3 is TGTGCCAGCAGTGGGCGGGGACAGGTCTCCTACGAGCAGTACTTC. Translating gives CASSGRGQVSYEQYF.

The CDR3 region is CASTAPEGRQNYGYTF. Written as DNA, the CDR3 is TGTGCCAGCACCGCCCCCGAAGGGAGGCAGAACTATGGCTACACCTTC. The chain recombines TRBV9 with TRBJ1-2; D gene uncertain. The V gene's germline CDR1 is SGDLS and CDR2 YYNGEE. The CDR3 contains 16 residues. Deletions cut 6 bases from V and 2 bases from J, with 20 bases between.

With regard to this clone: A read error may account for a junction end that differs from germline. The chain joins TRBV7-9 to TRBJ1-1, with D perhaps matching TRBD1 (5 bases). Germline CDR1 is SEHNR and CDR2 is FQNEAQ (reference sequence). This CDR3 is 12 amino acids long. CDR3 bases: TGTTCCAGCAGCGACCCAGGGACTGAAGCTTTCTTT. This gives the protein CSSSDPGTEAFF.

The CDR3 DNA follows: TGCGCCAGCAGCTCGCCGGGACAGTCTAATGAAAAACTGTTTTTT. Encoded protein: CASSSPGQSNEKLFF. The chain joins TRBV5-1 to TRBJ1-4; TRBD1 matches at 7 bases. The CDR3 is 15 amino acids. Germline V gene data show CDR1 as SGHRS and CDR2 as YFSETQ. With V trimmed by 3 bases and J by 3 bases, 5 bases remained unmatched. Together with reference TRBV5-1 and TRBJ1-4, the CDR3 gives the full variable domain: KAGVTQTPRYLIKTRGQQVTLSCSPISGHRSVSWYQQTPGQGLQFLFEYFSETQRNKGNFPGRFSGRQFSNSRSEMNVSTLELGDSALYLCASSSPGQSNEKLFFGSGTQLSVL.

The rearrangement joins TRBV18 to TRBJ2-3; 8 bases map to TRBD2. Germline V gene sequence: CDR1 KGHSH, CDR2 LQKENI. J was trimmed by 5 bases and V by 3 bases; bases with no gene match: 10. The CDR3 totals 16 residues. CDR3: CASSPVGLAGGDTQYF. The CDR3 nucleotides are TGTGCCAGCTCACCCGTTGGACTAGCTGGGGGAGATACGCAGTATTTT.

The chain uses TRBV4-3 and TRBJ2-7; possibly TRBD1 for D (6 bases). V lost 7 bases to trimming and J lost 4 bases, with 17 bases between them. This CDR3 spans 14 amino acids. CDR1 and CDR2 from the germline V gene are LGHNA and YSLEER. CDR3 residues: CASKRGHWTYEQYF. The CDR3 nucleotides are TGCGCCAGCAAAAGGGGACATTGGACATACGAGCAGTACTTC.

In nucleotides, the CDR3 is TGTGCCAGCAGTTACCTCGGGACATCCGTCACTGAAGCTTTCTTT. It codes for CASSYLGTSVTEAFF. This sequence joins TRBV6-5 and TRBJ1-1, with D possibly matching TRBD1 (6 bases). CDR3 length: 15 residues. Germline CDR1 and CDR2: MNHEY and SVGAGI. The ends were cut back, 2 bases at V and 4 bases at J, with 14 bases in the middle.

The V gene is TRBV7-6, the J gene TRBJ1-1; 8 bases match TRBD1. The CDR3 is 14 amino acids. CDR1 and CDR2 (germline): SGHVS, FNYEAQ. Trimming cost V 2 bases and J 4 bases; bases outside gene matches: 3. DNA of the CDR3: TGTGCCAGCAGCTTACAGGGGGCGCCCACTGAAGCTTTCTTT. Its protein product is CASSLQGAPTEAFF.

The CDR3: CATGQGHTEAFF. The CDR3 coding sequence is TGTGCCACGGGACAGGGGCACACTGAAGCTTTCTTT. The V gene is TRBV7-2, the J gene TRBJ1-1; 10 nucleotides agree with TRBD1. Trimming took 10 bases from V and 3 from J; bases not matched to a gene: 2. CDR3 length: 12 residues. Germline values: CDR1 SGHTA, CDR2 FQGNSA.

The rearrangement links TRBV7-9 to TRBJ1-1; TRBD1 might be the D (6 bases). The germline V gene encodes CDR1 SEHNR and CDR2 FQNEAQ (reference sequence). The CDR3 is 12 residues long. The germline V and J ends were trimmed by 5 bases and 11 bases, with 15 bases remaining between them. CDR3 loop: CASSPPGQGAFF. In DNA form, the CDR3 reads TGTGCCAGCAGCCCCCCCGGCCAGGGGGCTTTCTTT.

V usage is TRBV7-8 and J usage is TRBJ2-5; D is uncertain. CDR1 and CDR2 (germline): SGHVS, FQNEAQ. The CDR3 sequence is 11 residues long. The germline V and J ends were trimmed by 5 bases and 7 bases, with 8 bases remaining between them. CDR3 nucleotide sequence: TGTGCCAGCAGCCCCTCGGTGACCCAGTACTTC. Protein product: CASSPSVTQYF.

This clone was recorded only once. The CDR3 region has the DNA TGTGCCAGCACCCAGGGGGTATCCTATGGCTACACCTTC. Protein sequence: CASTQGVSYGYTF. The rearrangement links TRBV6-1 to TRBJ1-2; 7 bases are a match to TRBD1. With 7 bases clipped from V and 4 bases from J, the junction kept 6 bases outside the gene matches. The V gene's germline CDR1 is MNHNS and CDR2 SASEGT. The CDR3 covers 13 residues.

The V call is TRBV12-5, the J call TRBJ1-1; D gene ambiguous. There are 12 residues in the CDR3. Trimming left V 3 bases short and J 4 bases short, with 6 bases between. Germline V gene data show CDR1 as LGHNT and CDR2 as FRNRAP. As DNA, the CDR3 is TGTGCTAGTGGTTTCGGGAGCACTGAAGCTTTCTTT. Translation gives CASGFGSTEAFF.

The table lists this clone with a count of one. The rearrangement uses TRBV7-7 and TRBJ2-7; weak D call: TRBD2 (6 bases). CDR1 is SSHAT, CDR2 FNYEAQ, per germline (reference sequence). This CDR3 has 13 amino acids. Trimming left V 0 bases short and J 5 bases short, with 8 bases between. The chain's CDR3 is CASSLAGGNEQYF. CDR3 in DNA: TGTGCCAGCAGCTTAGCCGGCGGGAACGAGCAGTACTTC.

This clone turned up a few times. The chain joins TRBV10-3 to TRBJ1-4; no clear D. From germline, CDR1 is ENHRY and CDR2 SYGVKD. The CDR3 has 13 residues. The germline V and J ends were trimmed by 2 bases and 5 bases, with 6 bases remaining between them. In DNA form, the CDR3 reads TGTGCCATCAGTGAGATTCGGAATGAAAAACTGTTTTTT. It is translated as CAISEIRNEKLFF.

The CDR3 protein is CASSGRTGYTDTQYF. The CDR3 DNA reads as TGTGCCAGCAGTGGGCGGACAGGGTACACAGATACGCAGTATTTT. V and J are TRBV27 and TRBJ2-3; 8 positions match TRBD1. Germline lookup yields CDR1 MNHEY and CDR2 SMNVEV (reference sequence). Trimming took 5 bases from V and 2 from J; bases not matched to a gene: 6. The CDR3 sequence is 15 residues long.

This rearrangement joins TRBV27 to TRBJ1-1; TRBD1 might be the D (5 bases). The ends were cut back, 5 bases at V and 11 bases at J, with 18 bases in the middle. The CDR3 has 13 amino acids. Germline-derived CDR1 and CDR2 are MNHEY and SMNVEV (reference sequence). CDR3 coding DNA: TGTGCCAGCAGTGCACACACCCGACAGATGGCTTTCTTT. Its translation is CASSAHTRQMAFF.

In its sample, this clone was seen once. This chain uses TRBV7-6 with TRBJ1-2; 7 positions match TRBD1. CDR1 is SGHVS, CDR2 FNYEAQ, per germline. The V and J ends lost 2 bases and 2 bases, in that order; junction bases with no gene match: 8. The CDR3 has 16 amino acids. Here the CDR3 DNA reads TGTGCCAGCAGCTTATCTCCGGGACAGACAAACTATGGCTACACCTTC. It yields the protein CASSLSPGQTNYGYTF.